Listed here are 26 T cell receptor beta chains from one sample, sequenced in a study of cytomegalovirus exposure and HLA in healthy donors. PCR used 60 Vbeta primers and 13 Jbeta primers. The table came from immunoSEQ multiplex PCR; TCRdb's copy has only in-frame clones and leaves some out. The data contain 95,000 or so clones, 81% of them singletons. The specimen sequenced was PBMCs. These receptors were collected from a woman in her 70s in good health and CMV-seropositive.

This chain joins TRBV7-9 and TRBJ2-7; D is unresolved. The CDR3 has 12 amino acids. In germline, CDR1 is SEHNR, CDR2 FQNEAQ (reference sequence). The V gene lost 2 bases and the J gene lost 4 bases, with 6 bases spanning the gap. DNA of the CDR3: TGTGCCAGCAGCTTAAATCAGTACGAGCAGTACTTC. Encoded protein: CASSLNQYEQYF.

CDR3 coding DNA: TGTGCCAGTACGCGAGGGGGGGCACCAAGCAATCAGCCCCAGCATTTT. This codes for CASTRGGAPSNQPQHF. The chain has TRBV19 and TRBJ1-5, with D perhaps matching TRBD1 (6 bases). V gave up 7 bases and J gave up 1 base, with 17 bases separating them. The CDR3 runs to 16 residues. The germline V gene has CDR1 LNHDA and CDR2 SQIVND (reference sequence).

Here the CDR3 DNA reads TGTGCCAGCAGTTTGATGGCCTGGGAGCAGTACTTC. Amino acid sequence: CASSLMAWEQYF. The J gene is TRBJ2-7, the V gene TRBV6-6; D is ambiguous. The CDR3 has 12 residues. The germline gives CDR1 MNHNY, CDR2 SVGAGI (reference sequence). V gave up 4 bases and J gave up 7 bases, with 11 bases separating them.

The V and J genes are TRBV28 and TRBJ1-2; D is undetermined. CDR3 length equals 14 residues. Trimming stripped 5 bases from V and 6 bases from J, with 16 bases between. Per the germline V gene, CDR1 is MDHEN and CDR2 is SYDVKM. CDR3 DNA sequence: TGTGCCAGCAGTCTACGACCCGAGGAAGATGGCTACACCTTC. Protein: CASSLRPEEDGYTF.

This sequence joins TRBV4-3 and TRBJ1-1, with TRBD1 matching over 7 bases. The CDR3 sequence is 15 residues long. V trimming: 3 bases; J trimming: 1 base; junction bases outside the gene matches: 5. Germline V gene data show CDR1 as LGHNA and CDR2 as YSLEER. The CDR3 sequence is CASSQVGTENTEAFF. The CDR3 DNA follows: TGCGCCAGCAGCCAGGTAGGGACAGAGAACACTGAAGCTTTCTTT.

This chain links TRBV7-2 with TRBJ2-1; 8 nucleotides line up with TRBD2. The CDR3 length is 15 residues. Germline-derived CDR1 and CDR2 are SGHTA and FQGNSA. With 1 base clipped from V and 10 bases from J, the junction kept 9 bases outside the gene matches. The CDR3 DNA follows: TGTGCCAGCAGCTTAGAATGGAGCGGGAGCGGCGAGCAGTTCTTC. This translates into CASSLEWSGSGEQFF.

The rearrangement uses TRBV5-6 and TRBJ1-4, with TRBD1 identical over 8 bases. CDR3 size: 14 residues. Germline V gene sequence: CDR1 SGHDT, CDR2 YYEEEE. V dropped 5 bases and J dropped 6; count of bases not matched to a gene: 6. The CDR3 sequence: CASRGTGDYEKLFF. The CDR3, as DNA: TGTGCCAGCAGAGGGACAGGAGATTATGAAAAACTGTTTTTT.

The CDR3 loop is CASRQAHEQYF. CDR3 in DNA: TGTGCCAGCAGGCAGGCCCACGAGCAGTACTTC. The genes are TRBV28 and TRBJ2-7; unclear D gene. Germline V lookup: CDR1 MDHEN, CDR2 SYDVKM. Trimming stripped 6 bases from V and 5 bases from J, with 8 bases between. The CDR3 sequence is 11 residues long.

The J gene is TRBJ1-1, the V gene TRBV19, with D perhaps matching TRBD1 (5 bases). The CDR3 runs to 13 residues. V was clipped by 6 bases and J by 4 bases, with 12 bases between them. Germline loops: CDR1 LNHDA, CDR2 SQIVND (reference sequence). CDR3 sequence: CASSVDSTTEAFF. In DNA, the CDR3 is TGTGCCAGTAGCGTCGACAGCACCACTGAAGCTTTCTTT.

This rearrangement joins TRBV27 to TRBJ1-2, with D possibly TRBD1 on 6 matching bases. Trimming removed 5 bases at V and 2 bases at J, with 9 bases between. This CDR3 has 13 amino acids. CDR1 is MNHEY and CDR2 is SMNVEV in the germline V gene (reference sequence). CDR3 protein: CASSTGPNYGYTF. In DNA form, the CDR3 reads TGTGCCAGCAGTACAGGGCCAAACTATGGCTACACCTTC.

This rearrangement joins TRBV11-2 to TRBJ1-3; the D is unclear. Trimming stripped 6 bases from V and 4 bases from J, with 10 bases between. This CDR3 is 13 amino acids long. CDR1 is SGHAT, CDR2 FQNNGV, per germline. The CDR3 loop is CASRQFVGNTIYF. For the CDR3, the DNA is TGTGCCAGCAGACAGTTCGTCGGAAACACCATATATTTT.

The chain links TRBV2 to TRBJ1-5; maybe TRBD1 (5 bases). V lost 7 bases to trimming and J lost 5 bases, with 15 bases between them. The CDR3 consists of 14 residues. Per the germline V gene, CDR1 is SNHLY and CDR2 is FYNNEI. The CDR3 reads CASTRTRVDQPQHF. CDR3 DNA sequence: TGTGCCAGCACCCGGACCAGGGTAGATCAGCCCCAGCATTTT.

The chain employs TRBV19 and TRBJ1-1; D is unresolved. Germline values: CDR1 LNHDA, CDR2 SQIVND (reference sequence). The CDR3 has 13 amino acids. The V end was cut by 4 bases, the J end by 0 bases, with 6 bases between. CDR3 in DNA: TGTGCCAGTAGTAAACAGATGAACACTGAAGCTTTCTTT. It is translated as CASSKQMNTEAFF.

The rearrangement uses TRBV7-9 and TRBJ2-3; 9 nucleotides line up with TRBD2. The J call is in doubt because the DNA end fits TRBJ2-1 better. Looked up from germline, CDR1 is SEHNR and CDR2 is FQNEAQ (reference sequence). The CDR3 is made up of 15 amino acids. CDR3 protein: CASSLALAGVNEQFF. The CDR3 region has the DNA TGTGCCAGCAGCTTAGCGTTAGCGGGAGTGAATGAGCAGTTCTTC.

The chain recombines TRBV7-9 with TRBJ2-1, with 8 bases that match TRBD1. The CDR3 loop spans 15 amino acids. Trimming took 3 bases from V and 6 from J; bases not matched to a gene: 7. In germline, CDR1 is SEHNR, CDR2 FQNEAQ (reference sequence). Here the CDR3 DNA reads TGTGCCAGCAGCTTCGCGGCAGGGGGCCTCAATGAGCAGTTCTTC. Translated, it gives CASSFAAGGLNEQFF.

The chain carries TRBV5-6 and TRBJ2-7; 8 bases fit TRBD2. V gave up 8 bases and J gave up 0 bases; unmatched junction bases: 7. The CDR3 covers 14 residues. Looked up from germline, CDR1 is SGHDT and CDR2 is YYEEEE. The CDR3 DNA is TGTGCCAGTTCTCGGACTAGCCTCTCCTACGAGCAGTACTTC. Protein sequence: CASSRTSLSYEQYF.

The sample holds one count of this clone. This chain uses TRBV19 with TRBJ2-5, with 8 bases matching TRBD1. Germline loops: CDR1 LNHDA, CDR2 SQIVND (reference sequence). CDR3 length equals 14 residues. V trimming: 2 bases; J trimming: 4 bases; junction bases outside the gene matches: 3. CDR3 sequence (DNA): TGTGCCAGTAGTATAAGGCAGGGGGCAGAGACCCAGTACTTC. Its protein is CASSIRQGAETQYF.

The chain carries TRBV6-6 and TRBJ2-5; 7 positions agree with TRBD2. The length of the CDR3 is 15 residues. Germline CDR1 reads MNHNY; CDR2 reads SVGAGI (reference sequence). V was pared by 2 bases and J by 2 bases, with 5 bases of the junction left unmatched. CDR3 DNA sequence: TGTGCCAGCAGTTACCTGTCTAGCGGACAAGAGACCCAGTACTTC. This codes for CASSYLSSGQETQYF.

This sequence joins TRBV28 and TRBJ2-1; TRBD1 matches 12 bases. This CDR3 spans 15 amino acids. Trimming removed 7 bases from V and 8 bases from J; junction bases left unmatched: 9. Germline V CDR1 and CDR2: MDHEN, SYDVKM. The CDR3, as DNA: TGTGCCAGCATCTCAGGGGGGACAGGGGGCCATGAGCAGTTCTTC. Translated: CASISGGTGGHEQFF.

The chain couples TRBV2 to TRBJ2-1; 13 bases are shared with TRBD2. Trimming at V came to 6 bases and at J to 5 bases, leaving 22 bases not matched to a gene. This CDR3 has 21 amino acids. Germline values: CDR1 SNHLY, CDR2 FYNNEI. CDR3 residues: CASRRRNLWTSGRRGDNEQFF. DNA of the CDR3: TGTGCCAGCAGGAGACGTAATCTATGGACTAGCGGGAGAAGGGGGGACAATGAGCAGTTCTTC.

The chain uses TRBV29-1 and TRBJ2-5; perhaps TRBD1 as D (5 bases). The CDR3 loop spans 12 amino acids. V dropped 2 bases and J dropped 6 bases, with 10 bases sitting between them. The V gene's germline CDR1 is SQVTM and CDR2 ANQGSEA. The CDR3 DNA is TGCAGCGTTGAAACAGGTCCGAAGACCCAGTACTTC. Its translation: CSVETGPKTQYF.

This clone was seen a handful of times. The chain links TRBV7-2 to TRBJ2-1; 7 positions match TRBD2. This CDR3 comprises 15 residues. Germline V gene lookup returns CDR1 SGHTA and CDR2 FQGNSA. Germline trimming cut 2 bases from V and 10 bases from J; bases unmatched to any gene: 11. CDR3 bases: TGTGCCAGCAGCTTAATGGCGGGGGTGTTTGACGAGCAGTTCTTC. The encoded protein is CASSLMAGVFDEQFF.

The chain is built from TRBV10-2 and TRBJ2-2, with 9 bases matching TRBD2. The CDR3 has 16 amino acids. The V gene end was trimmed by 7 bases and the J gene end by 5 bases; junction bases not matched to a gene: 11. The germline V gene has CDR1 WSHSY and CDR2 SAAADI. The CDR3 DNA sequence: TGCGCCAGCACCAGGAGCGGGAGGCTGGTGACCGGGGAGCTGTTTTTT. Translation: CASTRSGRLVTGELFF.

The genes are TRBV4-3 and TRBJ2-5; a possible D gene is TRBD2 (6 bases). The end of the DNA aligns better with TRBJ2-7, so the J call may be wrong. The CDR3 runs to 14 residues. Germline V gene sequence: CDR1 LGHNA, CDR2 YSLEER. This chain's CDR3 is CASSVRLGSIEQYF. The CDR3 DNA reads as TGCGCCAGCAGCGTACGACTAGGTTCTATCGAGCAGTACTTC.

Worth noting for this clone: The junction and the germline gene differ at one end; a read error may be behind it. V and J are TRBV7-9 and TRBJ1-2; D may be TRBD1 (6 bases). Per germline, CDR1 SEHNR and CDR2 FQNEAQ (reference sequence). This CDR3 is built from 16 residues. In nucleotides, the CDR3 is TGTTCCAGCAGCTTGGGGGCAGAACGCACCCTCTATGGCTACACCTTC. It specifies CSSSLGAERTLYGYTF.

The chain has TRBV14 and TRBJ1-5; D possibly corresponds to TRBD1 (5 bases). Germline V CDR1 and CDR2: SGHDN, FVKESK. Trimming cost V 4 bases and J 6 bases, with 10 bases left between them. This CDR3 has 13 amino acids. CDR3 in amino acids: CASSPAGGQPQHF. In DNA, the CDR3 is TGTGCCAGCAGCCCGGCGGGGGGTCAGCCCCAGCATTTT.